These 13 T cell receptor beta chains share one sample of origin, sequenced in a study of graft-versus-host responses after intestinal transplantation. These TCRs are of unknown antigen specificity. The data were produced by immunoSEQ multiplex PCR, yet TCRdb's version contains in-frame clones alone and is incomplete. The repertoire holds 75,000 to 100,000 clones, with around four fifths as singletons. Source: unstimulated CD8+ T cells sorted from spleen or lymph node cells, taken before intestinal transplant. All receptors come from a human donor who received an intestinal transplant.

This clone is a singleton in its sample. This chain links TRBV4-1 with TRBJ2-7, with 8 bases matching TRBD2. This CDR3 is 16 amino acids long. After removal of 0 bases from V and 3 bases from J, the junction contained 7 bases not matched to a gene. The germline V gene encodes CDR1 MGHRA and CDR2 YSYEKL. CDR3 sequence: CASSQEVDSGSYEQYF. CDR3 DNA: TGCGCCAGCAGCCAAGAGGTCGACAGCGGGAGCTACGAGCAGTACTTC.

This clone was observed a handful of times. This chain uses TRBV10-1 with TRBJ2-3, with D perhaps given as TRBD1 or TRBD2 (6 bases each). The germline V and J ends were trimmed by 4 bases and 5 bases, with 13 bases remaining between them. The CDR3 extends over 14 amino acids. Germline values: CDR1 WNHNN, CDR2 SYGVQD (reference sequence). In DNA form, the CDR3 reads TGCGCCAGCAGTGCGGGGGCCTGGGGAGATACGCAGTATTTT. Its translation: CASSAGAWGDTQYF.

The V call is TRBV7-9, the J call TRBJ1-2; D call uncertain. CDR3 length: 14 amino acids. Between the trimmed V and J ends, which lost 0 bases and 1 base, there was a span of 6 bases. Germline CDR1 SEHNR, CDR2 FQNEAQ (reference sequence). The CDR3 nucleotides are TGTGCCAGCAGCTTAGCCCGGGATAACTATGGCTACACCTTC. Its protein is CASSLARDNYGYTF.

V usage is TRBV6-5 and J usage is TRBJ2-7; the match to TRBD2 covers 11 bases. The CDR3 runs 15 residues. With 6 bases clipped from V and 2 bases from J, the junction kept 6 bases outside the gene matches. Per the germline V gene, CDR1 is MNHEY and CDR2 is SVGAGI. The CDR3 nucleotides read TGTGCCAGCAGGCCTTTTAGCGGGGGGGCCTACGAGCAGTACTTC. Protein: CASRPFSGGAYEQYF.

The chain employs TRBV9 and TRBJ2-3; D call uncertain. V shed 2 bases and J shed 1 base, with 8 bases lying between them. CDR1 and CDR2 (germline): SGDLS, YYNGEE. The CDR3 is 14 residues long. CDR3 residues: CASSVYGGTDTQYF. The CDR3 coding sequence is TGTGCCAGCAGCGTTTACGGCGGCACAGATACGCAGTATTTT.

The CDR3 protein is CASSDGAADTQYF. DNA for the CDR3: TGTGCCAGCAGTGACGGGGCAGCAGATACGCAGTATTTT. The chain joins TRBV6-4 to TRBJ2-3, with a tentative D call TRBD1 (5 bases). The CDR3 runs to 13 residues. Germline assignment: CDR1 MRHNA and CDR2 SNTAGT. V was clipped by 2 bases and J by 4 bases, with 7 bases between them.

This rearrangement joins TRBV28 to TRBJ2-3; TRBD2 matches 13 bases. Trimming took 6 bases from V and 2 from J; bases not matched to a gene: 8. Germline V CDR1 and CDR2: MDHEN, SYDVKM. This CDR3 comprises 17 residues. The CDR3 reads CASRGLAGLFYTDTQYF. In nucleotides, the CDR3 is TGTGCCAGCAGGGGACTAGCGGGACTGTTTTACACAGATACGCAGTATTTT.

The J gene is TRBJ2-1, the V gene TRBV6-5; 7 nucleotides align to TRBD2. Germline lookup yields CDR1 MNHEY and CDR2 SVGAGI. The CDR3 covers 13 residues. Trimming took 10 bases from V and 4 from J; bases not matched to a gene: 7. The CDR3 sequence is CATGSSGYNEQFF. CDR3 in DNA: TGTGCCACGGGGTCTAGCGGTTACAATGAGCAGTTCTTC.

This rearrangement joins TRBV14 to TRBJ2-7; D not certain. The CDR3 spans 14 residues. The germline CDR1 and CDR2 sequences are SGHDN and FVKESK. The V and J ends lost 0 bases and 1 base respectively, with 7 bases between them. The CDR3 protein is CASSQEFDSYEQYF. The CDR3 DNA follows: TGTGCCAGCAGCCAAGAATTCGATTCCTACGAGCAGTACTTC.

The CDR3 spells CASTPGTSVGNEQFF. CDR3 nucleotide sequence: TGTGCCAGCACCCCAGGGACTAGCGTAGGTAATGAGCAGTTCTTC. The chain employs TRBV28 and TRBJ2-1, with 10 bases fitting TRBD2. From germline, CDR1 is MDHEN and CDR2 SYDVKM. The CDR3 has 15 residues. V trimming: 7 bases; J trimming: 7 bases; junction bases outside the gene matches: 10.

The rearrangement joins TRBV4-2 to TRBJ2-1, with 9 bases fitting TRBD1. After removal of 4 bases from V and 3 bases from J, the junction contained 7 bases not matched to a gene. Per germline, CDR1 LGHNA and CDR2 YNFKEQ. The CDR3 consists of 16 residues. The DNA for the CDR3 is TGTGCCAGCAGCCGAAACCCGGGACAGGGCTACAATGAGCAGTTCTTC. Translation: CASSRNPGQGYNEQFF.

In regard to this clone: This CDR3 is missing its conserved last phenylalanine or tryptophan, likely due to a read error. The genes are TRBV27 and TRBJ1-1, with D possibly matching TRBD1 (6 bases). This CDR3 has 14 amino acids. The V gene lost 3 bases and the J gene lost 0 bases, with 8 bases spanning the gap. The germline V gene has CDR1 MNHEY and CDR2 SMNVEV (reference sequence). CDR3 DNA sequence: TGTGCCAGCAGTTTGGGGGGCCTGAACACTGAAGCTTTCCTT. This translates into CASSLGGLNTEAFL.

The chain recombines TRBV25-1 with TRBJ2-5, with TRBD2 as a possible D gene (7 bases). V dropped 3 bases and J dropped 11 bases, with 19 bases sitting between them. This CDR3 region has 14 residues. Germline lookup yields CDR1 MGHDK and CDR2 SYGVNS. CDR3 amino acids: CASSDIYREGEQYF. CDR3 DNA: TGTGCCAGCAGTGACATTTACAGGGAGGGAGAGCAGTACTTC.